This paragraph reports one TCR beta chain. Its antigen is not identified. This entry comes from a study of cytomegalovirus exposure and HLA in healthy donors. Method: immunoSEQ multiplex PCR; TCRdb's copy keeps in-frame clones and lacks some. This sample has 90,000 to 110,000 clones, with roughly 86% found just once. Study findings and constraints: Three CMV-associated chains were confirmed in vitro to be specific for CMV antigens.

The sequence came from a young woman in good health and CMV-seronegative. Material: PBMCs.

CDR3 region: CAWTSGTGRDEQYF. The CDR3 coding sequence is TGTGCCTGGACGTCCGGGACAGGGAGGGACGAGCAGTACTTC. The gene calls are TRBV30 and TRBJ2-7; the match to TRBD1 covers 9 bases. The V and J ends lost 4 bases and 5 bases, in that order; junction bases with no gene match: 9. Germline values: CDR1 GTSNPN, CDR2 SVGIG (reference sequence). The CDR3 consists of 14 residues.